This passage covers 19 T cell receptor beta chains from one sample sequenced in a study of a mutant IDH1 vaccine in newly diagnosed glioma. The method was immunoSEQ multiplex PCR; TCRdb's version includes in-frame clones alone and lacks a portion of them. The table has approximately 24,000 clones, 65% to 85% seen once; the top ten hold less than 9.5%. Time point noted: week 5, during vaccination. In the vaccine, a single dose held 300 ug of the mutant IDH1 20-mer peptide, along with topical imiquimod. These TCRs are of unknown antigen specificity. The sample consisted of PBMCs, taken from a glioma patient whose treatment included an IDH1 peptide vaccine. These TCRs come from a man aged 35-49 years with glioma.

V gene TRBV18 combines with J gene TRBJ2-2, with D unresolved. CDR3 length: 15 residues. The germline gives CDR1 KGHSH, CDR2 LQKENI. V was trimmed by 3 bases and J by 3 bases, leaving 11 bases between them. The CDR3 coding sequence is TGTGCCAGCTCACCCCGGGCCGATTACACCGGGGAGCTGTTTTTT. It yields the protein CASSPRADYTGELFF.

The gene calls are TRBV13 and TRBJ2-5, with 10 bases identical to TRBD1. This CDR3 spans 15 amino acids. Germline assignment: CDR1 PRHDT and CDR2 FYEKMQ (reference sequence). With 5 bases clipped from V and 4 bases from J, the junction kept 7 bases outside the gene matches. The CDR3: CASSSSGTGVETQYF. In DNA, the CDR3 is TGTGCCAGCAGCAGCTCCGGGACAGGGGTAGAGACCCAGTACTTC.

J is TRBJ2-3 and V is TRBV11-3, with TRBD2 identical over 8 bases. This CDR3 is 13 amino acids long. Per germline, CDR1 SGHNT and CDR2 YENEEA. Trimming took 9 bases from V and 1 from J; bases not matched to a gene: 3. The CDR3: CASRGLGTDTQYF. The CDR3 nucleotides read TGTGCCAGTAGGGGACTAGGCACAGATACGCAGTATTTT.

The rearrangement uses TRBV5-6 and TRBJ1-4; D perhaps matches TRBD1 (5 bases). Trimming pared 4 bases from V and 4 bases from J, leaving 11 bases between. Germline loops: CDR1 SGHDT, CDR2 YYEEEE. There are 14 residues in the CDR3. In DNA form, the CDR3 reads TGTGCCAGCAGCCCGGGACGGCGTAATGAAAAACTGTTTTTT. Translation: CASSPGRRNEKLFF.

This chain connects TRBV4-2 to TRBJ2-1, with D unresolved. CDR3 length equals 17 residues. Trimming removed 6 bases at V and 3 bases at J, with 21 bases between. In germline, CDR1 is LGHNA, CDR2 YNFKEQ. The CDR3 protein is CASSHPGRFSHYNEQFF. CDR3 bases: TGTGCCAGCAGTCACCCGGGTCGGTTTTCTCACTACAATGAGCAGTTCTTC.

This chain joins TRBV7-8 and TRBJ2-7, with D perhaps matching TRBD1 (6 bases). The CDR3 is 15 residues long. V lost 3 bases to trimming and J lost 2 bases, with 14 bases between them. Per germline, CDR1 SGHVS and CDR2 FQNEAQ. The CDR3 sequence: CASSFLTGSPYEQYV. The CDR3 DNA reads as TGTGCCAGCAGCTTCCTAACAGGGTCCCCCTACGAGCAGTACGTC.

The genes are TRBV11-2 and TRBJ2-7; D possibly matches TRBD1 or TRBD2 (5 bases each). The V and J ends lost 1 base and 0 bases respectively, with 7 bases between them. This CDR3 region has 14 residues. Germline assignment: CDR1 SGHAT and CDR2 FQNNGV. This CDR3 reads CASSLGGASYEQYF. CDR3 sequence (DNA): TGTGCCAGCAGCTTAGGAGGGGCCTCCTACGAGCAGTACTTC.

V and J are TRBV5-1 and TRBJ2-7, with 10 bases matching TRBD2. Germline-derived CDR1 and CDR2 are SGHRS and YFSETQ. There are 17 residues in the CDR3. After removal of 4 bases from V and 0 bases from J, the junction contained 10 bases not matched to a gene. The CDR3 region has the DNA TGCGCCAGCAGCCTCGCCAGGCAGCGGGAGGGCTCCTACGAGCAGTACTTC. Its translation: CASSLARQREGSYEQYF.

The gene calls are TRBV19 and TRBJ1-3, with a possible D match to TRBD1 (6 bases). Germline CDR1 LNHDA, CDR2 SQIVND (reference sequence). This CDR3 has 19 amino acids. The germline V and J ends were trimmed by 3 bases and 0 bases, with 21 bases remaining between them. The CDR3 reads CASSIQKIQGMASGNTIYF. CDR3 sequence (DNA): TGTGCCAGTAGTATCCAAAAAATCCAGGGGATGGCCTCTGGAAACACCATATATTTT.

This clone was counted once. The CDR3 coding sequence is TGCGCCAGCAGCCAAGTTAGGGGGGCCCGTGGCTATGGCTACACCTTC. The encoded protein is CASSQVRGARGYGYTF. The V and J genes are TRBV4-3 and TRBJ1-2; maybe TRBD1 (6 bases). With 1 base removed from V and 4 bases from J, the gap between germline ends came to 16 bases. The germline V gene encodes CDR1 LGHNA and CDR2 YSLEER. CDR3 length: 16 amino acids.

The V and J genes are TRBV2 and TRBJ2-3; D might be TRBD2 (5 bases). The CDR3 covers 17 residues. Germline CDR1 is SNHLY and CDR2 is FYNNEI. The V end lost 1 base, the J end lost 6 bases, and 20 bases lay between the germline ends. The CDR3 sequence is CASSEVTWRADPDTQYF. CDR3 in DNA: TGTGCCAGCAGTGAAGTTACCTGGCGGGCGGACCCTGATACGCAGTATTTT. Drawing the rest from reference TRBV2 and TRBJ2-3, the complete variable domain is EPEVTQTPSHQVTQMGQEVILRCVPISNHLYFYWYRQILGQKVEFLVSFYNNEISEKSEIFDDQFSVERPDGSNFTLKIRSTKLEDSAMYFCASSEVTWRADPDTQYFGPGTRLTVL.

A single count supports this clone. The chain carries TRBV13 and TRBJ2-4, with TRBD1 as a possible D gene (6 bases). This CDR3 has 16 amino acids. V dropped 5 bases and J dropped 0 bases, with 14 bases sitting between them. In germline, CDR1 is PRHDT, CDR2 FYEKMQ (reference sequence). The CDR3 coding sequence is TGTGCCAGCAGCCCTCCAGGGGCGCGAGCCAAAAACATTCAGTACTTC. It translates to CASSPPGARAKNIQYF.

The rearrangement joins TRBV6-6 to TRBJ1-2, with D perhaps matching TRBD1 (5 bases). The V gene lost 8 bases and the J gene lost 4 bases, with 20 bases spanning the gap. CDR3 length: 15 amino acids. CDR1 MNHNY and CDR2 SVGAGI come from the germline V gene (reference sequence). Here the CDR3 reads CASGPGTVAPYGYTF. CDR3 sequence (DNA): TGTGCCAGCGGGCCCGGGACCGTGGCCCCCTATGGCTACACCTTC.

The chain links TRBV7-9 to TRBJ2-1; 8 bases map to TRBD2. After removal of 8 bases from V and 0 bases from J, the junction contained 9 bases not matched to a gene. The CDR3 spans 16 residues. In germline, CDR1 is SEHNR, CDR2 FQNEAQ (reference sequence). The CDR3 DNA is TGTGCCAGCCGCACCTCGAGCGGGAGCTCCTACAATGAGCAGTTCTTC. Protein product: CASRTSSGSSYNEQFF.

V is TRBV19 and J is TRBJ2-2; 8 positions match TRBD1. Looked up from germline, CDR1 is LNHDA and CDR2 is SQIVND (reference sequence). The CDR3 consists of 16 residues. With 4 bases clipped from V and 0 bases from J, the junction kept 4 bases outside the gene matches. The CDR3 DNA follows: TGTGCCAGTAGTAACCAGGGGGCACCGAACACCGGGGAGCTGTTTTTT. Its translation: CASSNQGAPNTGELFF.

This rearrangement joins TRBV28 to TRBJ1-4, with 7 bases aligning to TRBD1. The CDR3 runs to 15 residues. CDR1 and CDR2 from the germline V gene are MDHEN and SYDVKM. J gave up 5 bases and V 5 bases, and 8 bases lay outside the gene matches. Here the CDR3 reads CASSPPGQRNEKLFF. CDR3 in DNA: TGTGCCAGCAGTCCCCCGGGACAGAGGAATGAAAAACTGTTTTTT. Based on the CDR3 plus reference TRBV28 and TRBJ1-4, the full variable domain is DVKVTQSSRYLVKRTGEKVFLECVQDMDHENMFWYRQDPGLGLRLIYFSYDVKMKEKGDIPEGYSVSREKKERFSLILESASTNQTSMYLCASSPPGQRNEKLFFGSGTQLSVL.

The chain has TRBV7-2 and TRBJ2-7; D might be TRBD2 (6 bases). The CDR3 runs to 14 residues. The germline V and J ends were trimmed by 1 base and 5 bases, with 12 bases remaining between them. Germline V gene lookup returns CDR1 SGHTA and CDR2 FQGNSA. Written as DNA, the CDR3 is TGTGCCAGCAGCTTAGACCGGGAGCGGCACGAGCAGTACGTC. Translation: CASSLDRERHEQYV.

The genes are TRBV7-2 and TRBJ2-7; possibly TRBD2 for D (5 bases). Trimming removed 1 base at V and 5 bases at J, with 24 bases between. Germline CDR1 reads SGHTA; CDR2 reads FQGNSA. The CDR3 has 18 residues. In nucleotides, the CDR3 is TGTGCCAGCAGCTTAGGAGGTCCGTGGCAGATCGCCGGGGACGAGCAGTACTTC. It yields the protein CASSLGGPWQIAGDEQYF.

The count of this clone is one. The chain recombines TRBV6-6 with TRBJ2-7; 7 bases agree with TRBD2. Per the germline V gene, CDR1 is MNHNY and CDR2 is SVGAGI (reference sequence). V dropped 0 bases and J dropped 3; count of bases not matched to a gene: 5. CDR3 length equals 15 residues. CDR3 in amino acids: CASSYSGGGNYEQYF. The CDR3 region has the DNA TGTGCCAGCAGTTACTCGGGCGGGGGAAACTACGAGCAGTACTTC.